This T cell receptor beta chain was captured by sequencing in a study of blood T cell repertoires in COVID-19. The length of the CDR3 is 13 residues. V shed 6 bases and J shed 5 bases, with 13 bases lying between them. CDR1 is MNHNY and CDR2 is SVGAGI in the germline V gene (reference sequence). Assay: immunoSEQ multiplex PCR; the TCRdb copy retains only in-frame clones and omits some. The sample yields around 220,000 clones, about nine tenths seen once. The chain links TRBV6-6 to TRBJ2-5, with D possibly being TRBD1 (6 bases). Sequenced material: peripheral blood. The source of this sequence is a man over 45 with acute or convalescent COVID-19. The CDR3 coding sequence is TGTGCCAGCAGCCCAGGGGAGTGGGAGACCCAGTACTTC. Amino acid sequence: CASSPGEWETQYF.